Sequencing of this T cell receptor beta chain was carried out in a study of cytomegalovirus exposure and HLA in healthy donors. Study-wide points: Analyzed later, most CMV-associated TCR beta chains appeared HLA-restricted.

The study ran its PCR with 60 Vbeta and 13 Jbeta primers. Sequencing used immunoSEQ multiplex PCR; TCRdb keeps in-frame clones, though not all of them. The sample carries approximately 150,000 clones, approximately 71% recorded once. Notes on this clone: Its antigen is not identified.

The donors gave bone marrow, and they were healthy. The receptor was isolated from a male donor in good health and CMV-seronegative. Sequencing was carried out using PBMCs.

The CDR3 nucleotides read TGTGCCACCAGCAGCTCCGGGACAGGGAACACTGAAGCTTTCTTT. As protein: CATSSSGTGNTEAFF. V is TRBV15 and J is TRBJ1-1; 8 bases align to TRBD1. Germline CDR1 reads LNHNV; CDR2 reads YYDKDF (reference sequence). The CDR3 is 15 residues long. The junction had 4 bases not matched to a gene; V was cut back by 3 bases and J by 1 base. Filled out from reference TRBV15 and TRBJ1-1, the complete variable domain reads DAMVIQNPRYQVTQFGKPVTLSCSQTLNHNVMYWYQQKSSQAPKLLFHYYDKDFNNEADTPDNFQSRRPNTSFCFLDIRSPGLGDTAMYLCATSSSGTGNTEAFFGQGTRLTVV.